The source of this T cell receptor beta chain is a study of blood T cell repertoires in COVID-19. Overall study context: The United States, Italy and Spain supplied acute and convalescent COVID-19 samples. Sources were T cells, B-cell-depleted T cells, or PBMCs; the material itself was cDNA or gDNA.

The CDR3 has 12 amino acids. The V end lost 6 bases, the J end lost 5 bases, and 10 bases lay between the germline ends. Germline CDR1 reads LNHDA; CDR2 reads SQIVND (reference sequence). Per the original data handling: The authors estimated nucleated cell counts from reference gene primer amplification. The data were produced by immunoSEQ multiplex PCR, yet TCRdb's version contains in-frame clones alone and is incomplete. For V, J and clone size, that table is used; D and trimming come from the DNA. Of about 170,000 clones in the sample, approximately 88% were seen once. The clonotype was recovered from an elderly woman with active or convalescent COVID-19. The J gene is TRBJ1-2, the V gene TRBV19; D uncertain. Specimen: peripheral blood. The chain's CDR3 is CASSPETYGYTF. CDR3 in DNA: TGTGCCAGTAGCCCGGAGACTTATGGCTACACCTTC.